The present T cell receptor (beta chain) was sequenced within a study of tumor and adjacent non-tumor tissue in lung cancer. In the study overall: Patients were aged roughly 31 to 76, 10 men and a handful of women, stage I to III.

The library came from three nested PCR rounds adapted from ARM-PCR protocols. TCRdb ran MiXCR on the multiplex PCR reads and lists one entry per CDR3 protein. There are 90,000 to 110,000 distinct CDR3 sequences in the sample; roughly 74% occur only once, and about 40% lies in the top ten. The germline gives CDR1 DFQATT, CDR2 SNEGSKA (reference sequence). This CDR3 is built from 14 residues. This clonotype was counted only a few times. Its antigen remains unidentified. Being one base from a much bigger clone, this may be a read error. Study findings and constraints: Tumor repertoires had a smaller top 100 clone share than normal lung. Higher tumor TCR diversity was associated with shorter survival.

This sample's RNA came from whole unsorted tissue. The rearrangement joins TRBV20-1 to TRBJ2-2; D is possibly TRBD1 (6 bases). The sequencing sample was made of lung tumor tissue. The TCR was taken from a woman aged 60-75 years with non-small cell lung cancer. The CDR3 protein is CNASSDRNTGELFF. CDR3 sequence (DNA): TGCAATGCTAGCTCGGACAGGAACACCGGGGAGCTGTTTTTT.